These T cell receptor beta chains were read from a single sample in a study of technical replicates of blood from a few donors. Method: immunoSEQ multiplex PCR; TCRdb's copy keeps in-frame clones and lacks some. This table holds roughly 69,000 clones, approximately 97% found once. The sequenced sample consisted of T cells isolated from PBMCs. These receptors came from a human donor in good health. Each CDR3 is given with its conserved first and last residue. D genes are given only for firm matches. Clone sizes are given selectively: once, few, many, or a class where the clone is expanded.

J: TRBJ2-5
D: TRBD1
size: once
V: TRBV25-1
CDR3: CASSITGTGETQYF
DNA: TGTGCCAGCAGTATTACCGGGACAGGGGAGACCCAGTACTTC

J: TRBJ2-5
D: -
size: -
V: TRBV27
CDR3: CASRLGGWETQYF
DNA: TGTGCCAGCAGACTGGGGGGTTGGGAGACCCAGTACTTC

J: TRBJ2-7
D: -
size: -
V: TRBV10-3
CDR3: CATLGREKEQYF
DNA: TGTGCCACCCTTGGACGGGAAAAAGAGCAGTACTTC

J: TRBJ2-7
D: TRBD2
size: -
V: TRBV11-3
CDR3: CASSSYSGTSGVTYEQYF
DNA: TGTGCCAGCAGCTCCTATTCTGGGACTAGCGGGGTTACCTACGAGCAGTACTTC

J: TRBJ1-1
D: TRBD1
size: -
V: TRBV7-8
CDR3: CASSPAGTGMNTEAFF
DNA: TGTGCCAGCAGCCCCGCCGGGACAGGCATGAACACTGAAGCTTTCTTT

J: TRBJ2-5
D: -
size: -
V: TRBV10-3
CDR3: CAISDPTRRETQYF
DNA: TGTGCCATCAGTGACCCGACGCGGCGGGAGACCCAGTACTTC

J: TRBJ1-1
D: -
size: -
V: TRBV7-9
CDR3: CASSLTVLTEAFF
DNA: TGTGCCAGCAGCCTTACAGTGCTCACTGAAGCTTTCTTT

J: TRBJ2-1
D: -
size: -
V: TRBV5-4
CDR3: CASSLSGNEQFF
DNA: TGTGCCAGCAGCCTGAGTGGTAATGAGCAGTTCTTC

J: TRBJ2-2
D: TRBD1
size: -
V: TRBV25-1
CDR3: CATRAGGDVTGELFF
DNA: TGTGCCACCAGAGCAGGGGGTGACGTCACCGGGGAGCTGTTTTTT

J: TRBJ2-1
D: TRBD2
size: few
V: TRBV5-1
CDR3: CASSERTSGTYNEQFF
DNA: TGCGCCAGCAGTGAGAGGACTAGCGGGACCTACAATGAGCAGTTCTTC

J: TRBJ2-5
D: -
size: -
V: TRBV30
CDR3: CAWSGGLQETQYF
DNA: TGTGCCTGGAGTGGGGGGCTTCAAGAGACCCAGTACTTC

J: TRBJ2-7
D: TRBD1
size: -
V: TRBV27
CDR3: CASSLSDGDRAYEQYF
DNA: TGTGCCAGCAGTTTAAGTGACGGGGACAGGGCCTACGAGCAGTACTTC

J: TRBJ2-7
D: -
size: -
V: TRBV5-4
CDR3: CASSSRESYEQYF
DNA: TGTGCCAGCAGCAGTCGGGAGTCCTACGAGCAGTACTTC

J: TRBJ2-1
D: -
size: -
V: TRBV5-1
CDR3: CASSLSGDEQFF
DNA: TGCGCCAGCAGCTTGTCAGGGGATGAGCAGTTCTTC

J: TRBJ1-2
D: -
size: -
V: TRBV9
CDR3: CASSSSLGGQYGYTF
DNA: TGTGCCAGCAGCTCCTCCTTGGGGGGTCAGTATGGCTACACCTTC

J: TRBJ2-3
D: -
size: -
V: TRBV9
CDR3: CASSPSDTQYF
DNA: TGTGCCAGCAGCCCCTCAGATACGCAGTATTTT

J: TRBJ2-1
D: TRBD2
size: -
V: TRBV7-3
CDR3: CASSPNGGRAHEQFF
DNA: TGTGCCAGCAGCCCCAATGGCGGGAGGGCCCATGAGCAGTTCTTC

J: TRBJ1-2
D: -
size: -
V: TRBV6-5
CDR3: CASSYSPEGNGYTF
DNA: TGTGCCAGCAGTTACTCCCCCGAGGGAAATGGCTACACCTTC

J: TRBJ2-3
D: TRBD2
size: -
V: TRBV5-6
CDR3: CASSWLAGVFDTQYF
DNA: TGTGCCAGCAGCTGGTTAGCGGGAGTTTTCGATACGCAGTATTTT

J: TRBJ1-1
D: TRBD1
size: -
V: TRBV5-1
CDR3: CASSWTGPTEAFF
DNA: TGCGCCAGCAGCTGGACAGGGCCCACTGAAGCTTTCTTT

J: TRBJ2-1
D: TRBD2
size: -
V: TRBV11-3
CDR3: CASSRRTSGNGEQFF
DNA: TGTGCCAGCAGCCGTCGGACTAGCGGGAATGGGGAGCAGTTCTTC

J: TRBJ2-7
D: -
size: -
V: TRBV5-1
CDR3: CATSSSNHEQYF
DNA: TGCGCCACCAGCTCTAGCAATCACGAGCAGTACTTC